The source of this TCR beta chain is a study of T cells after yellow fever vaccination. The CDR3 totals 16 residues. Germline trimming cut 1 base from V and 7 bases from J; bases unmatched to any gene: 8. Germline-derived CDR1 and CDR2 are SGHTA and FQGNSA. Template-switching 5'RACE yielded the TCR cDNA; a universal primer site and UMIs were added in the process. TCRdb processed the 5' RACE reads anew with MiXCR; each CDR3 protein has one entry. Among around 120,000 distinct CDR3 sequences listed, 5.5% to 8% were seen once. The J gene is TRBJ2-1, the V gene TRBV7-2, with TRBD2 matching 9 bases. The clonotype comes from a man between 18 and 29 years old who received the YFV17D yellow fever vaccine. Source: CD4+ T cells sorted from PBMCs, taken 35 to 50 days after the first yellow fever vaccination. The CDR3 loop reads CASSLVLSLAGNEQFF. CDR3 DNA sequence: TGTGCCAGCAGCTTAGTACTCTCCCTAGCGGGGAATGAGCAGTTCTTC.